The 12 T cell receptor beta chains below come from one sample, sequenced in a study of blood T cell repertoires in COVID-19 (dated by TCRdb to the early 2020s). Library prep was done by the immunoSEQ multiplex PCR assay. Sourced from immuneACCESS, this table was stored by TCRdb with only in-frame sequences that have V and J called. A share of the clones is absent; for the studies checked, an unresolved V gene accounts for under half, and the remainder has no known explanation. The sample has 72,000 or so clones on record, roughly 81% of them singletons. Over 8.5% of the sample is held by the ten biggest clonotypes. Sequencing was done on a sample of peripheral blood. The receptors come from a human donor in a cohort sampled during active COVID-19.

This rearrangement joins TRBV6-6 to TRBJ1-5; no definite D call. CDR3 length: 14 amino acids. Germline CDR1 and CDR2: MNHNY and SVGAGI (reference sequence). Trimming left V 4 bases short and J 2 bases short, with 9 bases between. The CDR3 is CASSFDGGNQPQHF. CDR3 coding DNA: TGTGCCAGCAGTTTCGACGGGGGCAATCAGCCCCAGCATTTT.

The V and J genes are TRBV6-6 and TRBJ2-2, with TRBD2 matching 11 bases. CDR1 and CDR2 from the germline V gene are MNHNY and SVGAGI (reference sequence). V was clipped by 5 bases and J by 5 bases; unmatched bases: 7. There are 16 residues in the CDR3. Written as DNA, the CDR3 is TGTGCCAGCAGTCAGACTAGCGGGATTAGTACCGGGGAGCTGTTTTTT. This encodes CASSQTSGISTGELFF.

The chain carries TRBV28 and TRBJ2-3; 9 bases match TRBD2. This CDR3 is built from 14 residues. V lost 4 bases and J lost 2; bases outside the gene matches: 1. The germline gives CDR1 MDHEN, CDR2 SYDVKM. CDR3 in DNA: TGTGCCAGCAGTTCTAGCGGGACCACAGATACGCAGTATTTT. Its protein is CASSSSGTTDTQYF.

The chain is built from TRBV5-5 and TRBJ1-3; D remains ambiguous. Germline loops: CDR1 SGHKS, CDR2 YYEKEE (reference sequence). The length of the CDR3 is 16 residues. The ends were cut back, 2 bases at V and 6 bases at J, with 18 bases in the middle. The CDR3 spells CASSFQRGSSVNTIYF. For the CDR3, the DNA is TGTGCCAGCAGCTTTCAGCGGGGATCTTCGGTAAACACCATATATTTT.

The chain employs TRBV6-1 and TRBJ1-2; perhaps TRBD1 as D (5 bases). The CDR3 consists of 15 residues. Trimming left V 2 bases short and J 7 bases short, with 17 bases between. Germline CDR1 MNHNS, CDR2 SASEGT. CDR3 residues: CASSERGQSLSGYTF. The CDR3 region has the DNA TGTGCCAGCAGTGAACGCGGACAAAGTCTCTCTGGCTACACCTTC.

The chain uses TRBV11-2 and TRBJ1-1, with TRBD1 as a possible D gene (6 bases). V gave up 3 bases and J gave up 2 bases, with 10 bases separating them. The CDR3 length is 14 residues. Germline CDR1 and CDR2: SGHAT and FQNNGV. CDR3 protein: CASSFGQRNTEAFF. CDR3 DNA: TGTGCCAGCAGCTTTGGACAGAGAAACACTGAAGCTTTCTTT.

The CDR3 loop is CASLRGGGAEAFF. The CDR3, as DNA: TGTGCCAGTCTTAGGGGGGGAGGGGCTGAAGCTTTCTTT. The chain has TRBV28 and TRBJ1-1; possibly TRBD1 for D (6 bases). Deletions cut 9 bases from V and 6 bases from J, with 17 bases between. From germline, CDR1 is MDHEN and CDR2 SYDVKM. The CDR3 contains 13 residues.

This clone was detected a few times. The V gene is TRBV30, the J gene TRBJ1-6, with 7 nucleotides matching TRBD1. V shed 1 base and J 7 bases; nucleotides not matched to a gene: 4. Per germline, CDR1 GTSNPN and CDR2 SVGIG (reference sequence). The CDR3 totals 14 residues. DNA for the CDR3: TGTGCCTGGAGTGAGGGACAGCCCAATTCACCCCTCCACTTT. Protein sequence: CAWSEGQPNSPLHF.

V usage is TRBV4-3 and J usage is TRBJ2-7; 8 bases match TRBD2. The germline gives CDR1 LGHNA, CDR2 YSLEER. V gave up 0 bases and J gave up 4 bases; unmatched junction bases: 5. The length of the CDR3 is 15 residues. The CDR3 nucleotides read TGCGCCAGCAGCCAAGACGGGGGGGCTGGTTACGAGCAGTACTTC. It is translated as CASSQDGGAGYEQYF.

The count of this clone is one. This chain connects TRBV7-2 to TRBJ1-2, with D possibly TRBD1 on 5 matching bases. Germline lookup yields CDR1 SGHTA and CDR2 FQGNSA. V was shortened by 5 bases and J by 8 bases, with 12 bases between the two germline ends. The CDR3 has 12 residues. CDR3 in amino acids: CASSPSGFGYTF. CDR3 nucleotides: TGTGCCAGCAGCCCCTCAGGGTTCGGCTACACCTTC.

This chain joins TRBV24-1 and TRBJ2-1, with TRBD2 identical over 10 bases. The J segment lost 6 bases and the V segment lost 3 bases, leaving 1 base of the junction unmatched. This CDR3 region has 14 residues. Per germline, CDR1 KGHDR and CDR2 SFDVKD. The CDR3 bases are TGTGCCACCAGTGATCCTAGCGGGAGCAATGAGCAGTTCTTC. Protein: CATSDPSGSNEQFF.

Here the CDR3 reads CASRGRGLYNEQFF. In DNA, the CDR3 is TGTGCCAGCAGGGGGAGGGGCTTGTACAATGAGCAGTTCTTC. The V call is TRBV6-5, the J call TRBJ2-1; 7 bases map to TRBD2. CDR1 and CDR2 (germline): MNHEY, SVGAGI. The CDR3 spans 14 residues. V shed 6 bases, J shed 4 bases, and the junction held 6 bases outside the gene matches.